This record concerns one TCR beta chain sequence. Its antigen remains unknown. TCRdb keeps only in-frame clones here, not all; method: immunoSEQ multiplex PCR. The table shows approximately 740,000 clones, with 80% to 95% occurring only once. This sample is drawn from a study of shared clonotypes between healthy human individuals. CD45RO-negative cells were positively selected for CCR7, leaving out terminally differentiated effector memory CD45RA+ cells. The CDR3 is 11 residues long. The germline gives CDR1 SQVTM, CDR2 ANQGSEA. General study results and limits: Richness estimates generally favored naive over memory subsets. Non-shared clonotypes had lower generation probabilities than those shared by all four donors. The study's rarefaction showed incomplete sorted-subset sequencing despite large depth.

The chain employs TRBV29-1 and TRBJ2-7; possibly TRBD1 for D (5 bases). The sample was naive CD8+ T cells sorted from blood. This receptor was obtained from a man aged 25-45 years in good health. The CDR3 nucleotides read TGCACTATCGAGACAGATTACGAGCAGTACTTC. Protein: CTIETDYEQYF.